Listed below are T cell receptor beta chains from one sample, sequenced in a study of blood T cells in healthy people across ages. TCRdb reprocessed the 5' RACE reads via MiXCR and lists one record per CDR3 protein. The sample holds about 1,800,000 distinct CDR3 sequences, roughly 28% seen once. The source material was blood. Source of these receptors: a woman younger than 45 in good health. The CDR3 runs from the conserved cysteine through the conserved F or W. Each record gives: clone size, V gene, CDR3 length, D gene, J gene, CDR3 protein, CDR3 DNA. A D gene is named only where the DNA matches it firmly. Where a row states a size, it is once, few, many or the class of an expanded clone; other rows omit it.

few	TRBV12-5	16	TRBD2	TRBJ2-1	CASGLALAGVSNEQFF	TGTGCTAGTGGTTTGGCACTAGCGGGAGTCTCCAATGAGCAGTTCTTC
few	TRBV2	13	-	TRBJ1-2	CASRNGGIGGYTF	TGTGCCAGCAGGAATGGGGGAATAGGCGGCTACACCTTC
few	TRBV5-5	14	-	TRBJ2-7	CASQQEGARVGQYF	TGTGCCAGCCAGCAGGAGGGGGCTAGGGTCGGGCAGTACTTC
-	TRBV12-3/TRBV12-4	17	TRBD2	TRBJ2-2	CASSLARLANLAGELFF	TGTGCCAGCAGTTTGGCGAGACTAGCGAACCTCGCCGGGGAGCTGTTTTTT
-	TRBV20-1	15	TRBD2	TRBJ2-1	CSARGAGTIRNEQFF	TGCAGTGCTAGAGGCGCCGGGACTATACGCAATGAGCAGTTCTTC
-	TRBV25-1	19	TRBD2	TRBJ2-1	CASMRTETSGSKVKNIQFF	TGTGCCAGCATGCGGACCGAGACTAGCGGGAGTAAGGTCAAAAACATTCAGTTCTTC
-	TRBV4-3	14	-	TRBJ2-7	CASSQDLLGGEQYF	TGCGCCAGCAGCCAAGATCTCCTAGGGGGCGAGCAGTACTTC
many	TRBV20-1	13	-	TRBJ2-4	CSAADSIKNIQYF	TGCAGTGCGGCGGACAGTATTAAAAACATTCAGTACTTC
-	TRBV3-1	15	TRBD1	TRBJ2-7	CASSQNRQGADEQYF	TGTGCCAGCAGCCAAAACCGCCAGGGGGCTGACGAGCAGTACTTC
-	TRBV7-2	15	TRBD1	TRBJ1-1	CASSLGSGGLTEAFF	TGTGCCAGCAGCTTAGGTTCAGGGGGCCTCACTGAAGCTTTCTTT
-	TRBV5-1	15	-	TRBJ2-5	CASSPGSRAEETQYF	TGCGCCAGCAGCCCGGGGTCAAGGGCTGAAGAGACCCAGTACTTC
few	TRBV6-5	15	TRBD1	TRBJ2-5	CASSYSSGQGETQYF	TGTGCCAGCAGTTACTCGTCCGGACAGGGGGAGACCCAGTACTTC
-	TRBV6-5	15	-	TRBJ1-2	CASSTITTANYGYTF	TGTGCCAGCAGTACCATCACGACAGCAAACTATGGCTACACCTTC
-	TRBV5-5	18	TRBD2	TRBJ2-7	CTSSWGLAGAMLTYEQYF	TGTACCAGCAGCTGGGGACTAGCGGGGGCTATGTTGACCTACGAGCAGTACTTC
-	TRBV5-1	13	TRBD1	TRBJ2-2	CASSRDRSGELFF	TGCGCCAGCAGCAGGGACAGGTCCGGGGAGCTGTTTTTT
-	TRBV5-1	14	-	TRBJ2-1	CASSLSPGVNEQFF	TGCGCCAGCAGCTTGTCTCCGGGGGTCAATGAGCAGTTCTTC
-	TRBV10-3	16	-	TRBJ1-5	CAISKGEGFSNQPQHF	TGTGCCATCAGTAAAGGTGAGGGGTTCAGCAATCAGCCCCAGCATTTT
-	TRBV7-8	13	-	TRBJ1-2	CASSLSEGYGCTF	TGTGCCAGCAGCTTATCAGAAGGTTATGGCTGCACCTTC
-	TRBV7-3	14	TRBD1	TRBJ1-4	CASSTLGTGPKLFF	TGTGCCAGCAGCACCCTGGGGACAGGGCCAAAACTGTTTTTT
many	TRBV10-3	16	TRBD2	TRBJ2-3	CAISESTTSGTDTQYF	TGTGCCATCAGTGAGTCAACGACTAGCGGTACAGATACGCAGTATTTT
-	TRBV12-3/TRBV12-4	15	-	TRBJ2-5	CASRQLRPSMETQYF	TGTGCCAGCAGACAATTGCGACCGTCGATGGAGACCCAGTACTTC
-	TRBV5-1	15	-	TRBJ2-5	CASSLVRGAQETQYF	TGCGCCAGCAGCTTGGTCCGCGGCGCGCAAGAGACCCAGTACTTC
-	TRBV6-2/TRBV6-3	13	TRBD1	TRBJ2-1	CASKGTGGPDQFF	TGTGCCAGCAAAGGGACAGGGGGGCCTGACCAGTTCTTC
few	TRBV4-1	16	-	TRBJ2-3	CASSQVGTGVGDTQYF	TGCGCCAGCAGCCAAGTTGGGACGGGTGTCGGGGATACGCAGTATTTT
many	TRBV5-1	14	-	TRBJ2-7	CASSSQAYTYEQYF	TGCGCCAGCAGTTCTCAGGCATACACCTACGAGCAGTACTTC
few	TRBV7-9	14	-	TRBJ2-3	CASSLEVSGDTQYF	TGTGCCAGCAGCTTAGAAGTAAGCGGAGATACGCAGTATTTT
-	TRBV5-1	15	-	TRBJ1-1	CASSKNRERGTEAFF	TGCGCCAGCAGCAAGAACAGGGAAAGGGGCACTGAAGCTTTCTTT
-	TRBV4-1	18	-	TRBJ2-4	CASSQGAVGLLAKNIQYF	TGCGCCAGCAGCCAAGGGGCTGTAGGGTTGCTAGCCAAAAACATTCAGTACTTC
-	TRBV20-1	15	TRBD1	TRBJ2-3	CSATGDSRGTDTQYF	TGCAGTGCTACAGGGGACAGCCGGGGAACAGATACGCAGTATTTT
many	TRBV7-2	13	-	TRBJ1-1	CASSLTTDTEAFF	TGTGCCAGCAGCCTTACTACGGACACTGAAGCTTTCTTT
few	TRBV30	13	-	TRBJ1-6	CAWSVQENSPLHF	TGTGCCTGGAGTGTGCAGGAAAATTCACCCCTCCACTTT
-	TRBV29-1	15	-	TRBJ2-3	CSVEVAGVRTDTQYF	TGCAGCGTTGAAGTGGCAGGAGTAAGGACAGATACGCAGTATTTT
-	TRBV14	13	-	TRBJ2-1	CASSFRTINEQFF	TGTGCCAGCAGCTTCAGGACAATCAATGAGCAGTTCTTC
-	TRBV20-1	14	-	TRBJ1-4	CSARMGQGNEKLFF	TGCAGTGCGCGAATGGGGCAGGGTAATGAAAAACTGTTTTTT
-	TRBV20-1	15	-	TRBJ2-5	CSARGSTAFQETQYF	TGCAGTGCTAGAGGCTCCACCGCCTTCCAAGAGACCCAGTACTTC
-	TRBV7-9	18	TRBD2	TRBJ2-1	CASSFRQDTSGTDNEQFF	TGTGCCAGCAGCTTTAGACAGGATACTAGCGGGACCGACAATGAGCAGTTCTTC
-	TRBV27	15	-	TRBJ2-1	CASSSGTGGSKEQFF	TGTGCCAGCAGTTCAGGGACGGGGGGCTCGAAAGAGCAGTTCTTC
-	TRBV28	14	-	TRBJ1-2	CASSSTGRVDGYTF	TGTGCCAGCAGTTCGACAGGCCGGGTCGATGGCTACACCTTC
-	TRBV14	18	TRBD2	TRBJ2-1	CASSQEGGLAGPGNEQFF	TGTGCCAGCAGCCAAGAAGGGGGACTAGCGGGACCAGGCAATGAGCAGTTCTTC
many	TRBV18	10	-	TRBJ2-1	CASSSDEQFF	TGTGCCAGCTCCAGCGATGAGCAGTTCTTC
-	TRBV5-1	15	TRBD2	TRBJ2-5	CASSTTSGTQETQYF	TGCGCCAGCAGCACAACTAGCGGGACACAAGAGACCCAGTACTTC
many	TRBV21-1	16	-	TRBJ2-7	CASSKAVGGPSYEQYF	TGTGCCAGCAGCAAGGCGGTTGGGGGGCCATCCTACGAGCAGTACTTC
-	TRBV3-1	14	-	TRBJ1-1	CTSSPRDRNTEAFF	TGTACCAGCAGCCCACGCGACAGAAACACTGAAGCTTTCTTT
-	TRBV29-1	14	TRBD1	TRBJ2-7	CSVSDRGRSSEQYF	TGCAGCGTTTCGGACAGGGGGCGATCTAGCGAGCAGTACTTC
-	TRBV5-1	18	TRBD2	TRBJ2-7	CASSLGRAGALTSYEQYF	TGCGCCAGCAGCTTGGGACGAGCGGGGGCCCTCACCTCCTACGAGCAGTACTTC
many	TRBV6-1	14	-	TRBJ2-5	CASSRLGRQETQYF	TGTGCCAGCAGTAGGTTAGGCAGACAAGAGACCCAGTACTTC
-	TRBV7-2	16	-	TRBJ2-3	CASSLDTPSGTDTQYF	TGTGCCAGCAGCTTAGACACCCCGAGCGGCACAGATACGCAGTATTTT
-	TRBV14	16	TRBD1	TRBJ2-1	CASSPPGTGVWSEQFF	TGTGCCAGCAGCCCCCCCGGGACAGGGGTATGGAGTGAGCAGTTCTTC
once	TRBV20-1	13	-	TRBJ1-2	CSAVGQLNYGYTF	TGCAGTGCTGTTGGACAGCTTAACTATGGCTACACCTTC
once	TRBV20-1	14	TRBD1	TRBJ1-2	CSARWDRGGDGYTF	TGCAGTGCTAGATGGGACAGGGGAGGCGATGGCTACACCTTC
many	TRBV5-1	12	-	TRBJ1-2	CASSPTDYGYTF	TGCGCCAGCAGCCCGACAGACTATGGCTACACCTTC
-	TRBV15	15	-	TRBJ2-1	CATSRWDPSYNEQFF	TGTGCCACCAGCAGATGGGACCCCTCCTACAATGAGCAGTTCTTC
few	TRBV7-8	14	-	TRBJ2-3	CASSLRSYGDTQYF	TGTGCCAGCAGCTTAAGGTCCTATGGTGATACGCAGTATTTT
few	TRBV28	13	-	TRBJ2-1	CASTSIGDNEQFF	TGTGCCAGCACCTCGATTGGGGACAATGAGCAGTTCTTC